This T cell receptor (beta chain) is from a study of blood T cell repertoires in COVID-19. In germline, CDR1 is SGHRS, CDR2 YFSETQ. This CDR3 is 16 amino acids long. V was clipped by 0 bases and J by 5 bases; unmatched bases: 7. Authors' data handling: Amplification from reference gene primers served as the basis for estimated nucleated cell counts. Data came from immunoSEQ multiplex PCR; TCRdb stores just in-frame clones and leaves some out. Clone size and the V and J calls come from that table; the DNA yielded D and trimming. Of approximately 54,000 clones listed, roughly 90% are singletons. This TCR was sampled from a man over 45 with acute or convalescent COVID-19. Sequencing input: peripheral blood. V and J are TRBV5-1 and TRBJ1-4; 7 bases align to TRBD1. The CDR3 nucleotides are TGCGCCAGCAGCTTGGGGTTCGGGACAGAGAATGAAAAACTGTTTTTT. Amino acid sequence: CASSLGFGTENEKLFF. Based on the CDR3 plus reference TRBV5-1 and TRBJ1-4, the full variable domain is KAGVTQTPRYLIKTRGQQVTLSCSPISGHRSVSWYQQTPGQGLQFLFEYFSETQRNKGNFPGRFSGRQFSNSRSEMNVSTLELGDSALYLCASSLGFGTENEKLFFGSGTQLSVL.